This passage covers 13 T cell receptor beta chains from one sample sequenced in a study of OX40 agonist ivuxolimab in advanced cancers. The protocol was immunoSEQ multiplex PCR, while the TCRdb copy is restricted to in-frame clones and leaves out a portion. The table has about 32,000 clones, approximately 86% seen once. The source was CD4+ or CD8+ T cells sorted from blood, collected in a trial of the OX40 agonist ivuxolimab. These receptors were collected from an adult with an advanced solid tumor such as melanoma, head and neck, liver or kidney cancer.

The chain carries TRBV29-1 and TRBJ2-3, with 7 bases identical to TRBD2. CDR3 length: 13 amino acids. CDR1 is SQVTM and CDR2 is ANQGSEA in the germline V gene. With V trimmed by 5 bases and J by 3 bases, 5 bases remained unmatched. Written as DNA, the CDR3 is TGCAGCGTTCGCGGGGGTGGAACAGATACGCAGTATTTT. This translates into CSVRGGGTDTQYF.

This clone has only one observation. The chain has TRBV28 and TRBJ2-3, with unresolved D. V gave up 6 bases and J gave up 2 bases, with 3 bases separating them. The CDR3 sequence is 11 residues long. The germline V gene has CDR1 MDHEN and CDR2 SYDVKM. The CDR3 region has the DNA TGTGCCAGCAGAGACACAGATACGCAGTATTTT. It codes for CASRDTDTQYF.

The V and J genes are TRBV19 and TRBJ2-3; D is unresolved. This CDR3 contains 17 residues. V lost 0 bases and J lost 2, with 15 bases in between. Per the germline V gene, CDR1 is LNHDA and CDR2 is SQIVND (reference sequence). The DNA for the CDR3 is TGTGCCAGTAGTATAGAGGCAGGACCAAGCCACACAGATACGCAGTATTTT. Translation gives CASSIEAGPSHTDTQYF. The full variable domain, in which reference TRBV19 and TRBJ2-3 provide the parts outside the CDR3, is DGGITQSPKYLFRKEGQNVTLSCEQNLNHDAMYWYRQDPGQGLRLIYYSQIVNDFQKGDIAEGYSVSREKKESFPLTVTSAQKNPTAFYLCASSIEAGPSHTDTQYFGPGTRLTVL.

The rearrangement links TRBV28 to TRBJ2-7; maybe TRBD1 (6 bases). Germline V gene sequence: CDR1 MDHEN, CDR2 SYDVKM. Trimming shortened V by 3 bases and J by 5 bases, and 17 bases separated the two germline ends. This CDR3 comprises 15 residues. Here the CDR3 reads CASSFFQGMADEQYF. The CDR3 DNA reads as TGTGCCAGCAGTTTTTTTCAGGGGATGGCGGACGAGCAGTACTTC.

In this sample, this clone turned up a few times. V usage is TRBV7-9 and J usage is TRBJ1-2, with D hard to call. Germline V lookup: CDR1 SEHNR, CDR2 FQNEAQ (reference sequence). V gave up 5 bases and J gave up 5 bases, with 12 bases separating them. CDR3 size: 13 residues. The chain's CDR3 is CASSPRRRYGYTF. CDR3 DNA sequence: TGTGCCAGCAGCCCCAGGAGGAGGTATGGCTACACCTTC. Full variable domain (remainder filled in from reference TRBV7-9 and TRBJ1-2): DTGVSQNPRHKITKRGQNVTFRCDPISEHNRLYWYRQTLGQGPEFLTYFQNEAQLEKSRLLSDRFSAERPKGSFSTLEIQRTEQGDSAMYLCASSPRRRYGYTFGSGTRLTVV.

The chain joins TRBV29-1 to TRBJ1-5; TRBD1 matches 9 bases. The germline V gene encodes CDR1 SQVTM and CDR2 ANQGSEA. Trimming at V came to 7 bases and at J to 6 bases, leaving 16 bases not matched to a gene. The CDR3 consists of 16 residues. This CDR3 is CSALIAGTGIRQPQHF. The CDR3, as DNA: TGCAGCGCCTTGATAGCCGGGACAGGGATTCGTCAGCCCCAGCATTTT.

CDR3 DNA sequence: TGTGCCAGCAGCTTTGGCCGGGGCGCCTCCTACGAGCAGTACTTC. This sequence encodes CASSFGRGASYEQYF. This rearrangement joins TRBV5-4 to TRBJ2-7; D possibly uses TRBD1 or TRBD2 (5 bases each). The CDR3 spans 15 residues. V was trimmed by 2 bases and J by 0 bases, leaving 12 bases between them. In germline, CDR1 is SGHNT, CDR2 YYREEE (reference sequence).

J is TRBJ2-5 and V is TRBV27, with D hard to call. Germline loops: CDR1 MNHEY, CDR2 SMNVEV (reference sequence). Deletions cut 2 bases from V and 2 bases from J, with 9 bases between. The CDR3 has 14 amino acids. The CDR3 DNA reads TGTGCCAGCAGTTTAACGGCCTTACAAGAGACCCAGTACTTC. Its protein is CASSLTALQETQYF.

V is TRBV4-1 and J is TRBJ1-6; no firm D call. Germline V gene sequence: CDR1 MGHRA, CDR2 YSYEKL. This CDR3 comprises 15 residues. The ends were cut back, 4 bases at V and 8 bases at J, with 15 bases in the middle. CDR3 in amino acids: CASSLIDPDDSPLHF. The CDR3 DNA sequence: TGCGCCAGCAGCCTCATAGACCCGGACGATTCACCCCTCCACTTT.

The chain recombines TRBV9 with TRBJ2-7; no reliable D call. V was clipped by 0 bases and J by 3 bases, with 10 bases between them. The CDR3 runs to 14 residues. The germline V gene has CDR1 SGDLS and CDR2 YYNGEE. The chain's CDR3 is CASSVAEANYEQYF. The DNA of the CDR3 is TGTGCCAGCAGCGTAGCCGAGGCGAACTACGAGCAGTACTTC.

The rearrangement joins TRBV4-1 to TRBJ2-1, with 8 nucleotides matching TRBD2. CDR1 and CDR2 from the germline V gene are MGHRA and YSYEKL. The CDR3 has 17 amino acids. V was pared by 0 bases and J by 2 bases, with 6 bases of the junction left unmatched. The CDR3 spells CASSQDTSGGPYNEQFF. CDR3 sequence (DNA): TGCGCCAGCAGCCAAGATACCAGCGGGGGACCCTACAATGAGCAGTTCTTC.

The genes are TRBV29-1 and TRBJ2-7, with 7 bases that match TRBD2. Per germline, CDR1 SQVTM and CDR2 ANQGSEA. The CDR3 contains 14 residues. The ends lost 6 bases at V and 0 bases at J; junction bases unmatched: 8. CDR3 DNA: TGCAGCGTCCAAAGCGGGGAACCCTCCTACGAGCAGTACTTC. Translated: CSVQSGEPSYEQYF.

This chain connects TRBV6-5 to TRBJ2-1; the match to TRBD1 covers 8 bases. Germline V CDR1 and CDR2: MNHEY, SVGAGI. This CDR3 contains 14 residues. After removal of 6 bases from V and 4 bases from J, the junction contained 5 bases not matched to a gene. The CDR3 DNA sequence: TGTGCCAGCAGCTCCGGGACAGGTTACAATGAGCAGTTCTTC. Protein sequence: CASSSGTGYNEQFF.